The rows below give T cell receptor beta chains drawn from one sample of a study of circulating CD8 cells and anti-PD-1 response in melanoma. TCRdb analysed the reads with MiXCR anew, one entry per CDR3 protein. The table lists 960 or so distinct CDR3 sequences, 6% to 8.5% of them singletons. The sample in question was CD8+ T cells from PBMCs, obtained at baseline or after one month of anti-PD-1 therapy (not recorded which). These receptors were collected from a human donor with melanoma. Both conserved end residues are part of each CDR3.

>TRBV29-1|17|TRBJ2-1
CSADRDSEISIGNEQFF
>TRBV24-1|14|TRBJ2-3
CATRGGENTDTQYF
>TRBV7-8|13|TRBJ1-5
CASRQGPNQPQHF
>TRBV27|15|TRBJ2-2
CASSFSLGSTGELFF
>TRBV25-1|13|TRBJ2-7
CASSVGRSFEQYF
>TRBV2|14|TRBJ2-3
CASRGGSSTDTQYF
>TRBV27|13|TRBJ2-1
CASSSSSYNEQFF
>TRBV27|13|TRBJ2-7
CASSSGTANEQYF
>TRBV7-9|15|TRBJ2-3
CASSPDRGREDTQYF
>TRBV28|16|TRBJ2-2
CASSPGLAGYTGELFF
>TRBV7-8|16|TRBJ2-1
CASSLATGPLYNEQFF
>TRBV7-3|14|TRBJ2-1
CASSEAGGYNEQFF
>TRBV27|16|TRBJ2-1
CASSLWRDRGGNEQFF
>TRBV7-3|15|TRBJ1-4
CASSTHRATNEKLFF
>TRBV28|13|TRBJ2-1
CASRPDSYNEQFF
>TRBV15|14|TRBJ2-5
CATSTGQGEETQYF
>TRBV6-5|13|TRBJ2-7
CASKSGSSYEQYF
>TRBV12-3/TRBV12-4|15|TRBJ1-6
CASSPRGWKGSPLHF
>TRBV11-3|16|TRBJ2-1
CASSLGGLAGRNEQFF
>TRBV6-5|14|TRBJ2-3
CASSYSTDADTPYF
>TRBV14|14|TRBJ2-5
CASSQTGDGGTQYF
>TRBV2|11|TRBJ1-4
CASILPPELFF
>TRBV19|14|TRBJ2-2
CASIVTGTSGELFF
>TRBV24-1|15|TRBJ1-1
CATSDHTGGNTEAFF
>TRBV20-1|16|TRBJ2-1
CSAKDQVSGWENEQFF
>TRBV19|13|TRBJ1-1
CASSNRPNTRAFF
>TRBV20-1|16|TRBJ2-7
CSATGTSGLYFYEQYF
>TRBV19|11|TRBJ1-4
CATRMGGKLFF
>TRBV10-3|16|TRBJ2-1
CAISDQGRTPYNEQFF
>TRBV19|12|TRBJ1-2
CASTYGAVGYTF
>TRBV2|12|TRBJ2-1
CASSASRWERFF
>TRBV28|15|TRBJ2-7
CASSLAGSGAYEQYF
>TRBV28|11|TRBJ1-1
CASRKGVEAFF
>TRBV24-1|16|TRBJ2-5
CATSDTAGAQGETQYF
>TRBV27|14|TRBJ2-1
CASTSPSGGDEQFF
>TRBV29-1|13|TRBJ1-1
CSAQGRGNTEAFF
>TRBV24-1|15|TRBJ2-3
CATSDLRAGRDTQYF
>TRBV6-2/TRBV6-3|14|TRBJ1-3
CASTPDRPGNTIYF
>TRBV29-1|11|TRBJ2-7
CSALTSYEQYF
>TRBV28|14|TRBJ2-2
CASIKTANTGELFF